Below are 19 T cell receptor beta chains sequenced from a single sample in a study of T cell responses to AZD1222 COVID-19 vaccine. Profiling relied on immunoSEQ multiplex PCR, and the TCRdb table lists in-frame clones only, not all of them. The top ten hold around 1.7% of the sample, which has about 140,000 clones, around nine tenths seen once. The sample here was peripheral blood, taken on day 0 of AZD1222 vaccination. The receptor source for this set is an adult in good health.

The V gene is TRBV10-1, the J gene TRBJ2-1; 9 nucleotides align to TRBD2. The V gene's germline CDR1 is WNHNN and CDR2 SYGVQD (reference sequence). J gave up 12 bases and V 2 bases, and 17 bases lay outside the gene matches. The CDR3 length is 17 residues. This chain's CDR3 is CASSEPILAGEFLGQFF. In DNA form, the CDR3 reads TGCGCCAGCAGTGAGCCTATACTAGCGGGCGAATTTCTTGGGCAGTTCTTC.

The gene calls are TRBV7-9 and TRBJ1-3; D call uncertain. Looked up from germline, CDR1 is SEHNR and CDR2 is FQNEAQ (reference sequence). Trimming left V 5 bases short and J 0 bases short, with 8 bases between. This CDR3 has 14 residues. The CDR3 DNA reads as TGTGCCAGCAGCCCCCTTACCTCTGGAAACACCATATATTTT. Its protein is CASSPLTSGNTIYF.

The V call is TRBV28, the J call TRBJ1-1; 9 nucleotides line up with TRBD1. V dropped 6 bases and J dropped 1; count of bases not matched to a gene: 12. This CDR3 is built from 17 residues. Germline V CDR1 and CDR2: MDHEN, SYDVKM. For the CDR3, the DNA is TGTGCCAGCAGCCTTACCCCCGGGACAGGGACGAACACTGAAGCTTTCTTT. This gives the protein CASSLTPGTGTNTEAFF.

The J gene is TRBJ1-1, the V gene TRBV7-3, with D perhaps TRBD1 (5 bases). The V gene's germline CDR1 is SGHTA and CDR2 FQGTGA. This CDR3 has 13 amino acids. V was trimmed by 5 bases and J by 4 bases, leaving 11 bases between them. CDR3 sequence reads: CASSPRGGTEAFF. The CDR3 DNA is TGTGCCAGCAGCCCTAGGGGTGGCACTGAAGCTTTCTTT.

This clone has only one observation. V and J are TRBV27 and TRBJ1-6, with D perhaps matching TRBD1 (5 bases). Germline CDR1 MNHEY, CDR2 SMNVEV (reference sequence). The CDR3 loop spans 13 amino acids. V was shortened by 6 bases and J by 9 bases, with 12 bases between the two germline ends. The CDR3 DNA follows: TGTGCCAGCAGCACCACTGGGGGTTCACCCCTCCACTTT. This translates into CASSTTGGSPLHF.

V and J are TRBV5-4 and TRBJ2-7; 8 bases are shared with TRBD2. The CDR3 totals 14 residues. Germline V gene sequence: CDR1 SGHNT, CDR2 YYREEE (reference sequence). J was trimmed by 7 bases and V by 0 bases; bases with no gene match: 6. The CDR3 bases are TGTGCCAGCAGCTTGGATCTGGCGGGAGGTGAGCAGTACTTC. This sequence encodes CASSLDLAGGEQYF. Full variable domain (outside the CDR3, taken from reference TRBV5-4 and TRBJ2-7): ETGVTQSPTHLIKTRGQQVTLRCSSQSGHNTVSWYQQALGQGPQFIFQYYREEENGRGNFPPRFSGLQFPNYSSELNVNALELDDSALYLCASSLDLAGGEQYFGPGTRLTVT.

This clone has a single count. The chain employs TRBV7-3 and TRBJ1-1; D is perhaps TRBD1 (6 bases). Germline V gene lookup returns CDR1 SGHTA and CDR2 FQGTGA. The CDR3 runs to 14 residues. V gave up 3 bases and J gave up 2 bases, with 10 bases separating them. In DNA, the CDR3 is TGTGCCAGCAGCTTGGCAGGGGCTAACACTGAAGCTTTCTTT. This sequence encodes CASSLAGANTEAFF.

The V call is TRBV10-3, the J call TRBJ2-7; 9 nucleotides agree with TRBD2. The junction had 13 bases not matched to a gene; V was cut back by 8 bases and J by 2 bases. Germline CDR1 is ENHRY and CDR2 is SYGVKD. The length of the CDR3 is 16 residues. The CDR3: CAIGFGLAGLTYEQYF. CDR3 nucleotides: TGTGCCATCGGTTTCGGGCTAGCGGGGCTTACCTACGAGCAGTACTTC.

The chain joins TRBV11-2 to TRBJ2-7; 8 nucleotides line up with TRBD2. CDR1 SGHAT and CDR2 FQNNGV come from the germline V gene. J was trimmed by 3 bases and V by 4 bases; bases with no gene match: 11. The CDR3 has 16 amino acids. CDR3 sequence reads: CASSSSRTSFLYEQYF. The CDR3 bases are TGTGCCAGCAGCTCTTCAAGGACTAGCTTTCTCTACGAGCAGTACTTC.

CDR3 loop: CASSYRDLGEQYF. For the CDR3, the DNA is TGTGCCAGCAGCTACAGGGACCTGGGCGAGCAGTACTTC. The V gene is TRBV7-9, the J gene TRBJ2-7; weak D call: TRBD1 (6 bases). V was shortened by 4 bases and J by 6 bases, with 13 bases between the two germline ends. CDR3 length equals 13 residues. Germline lookup yields CDR1 SEHNR and CDR2 FQNEAQ (reference sequence).

The chain employs TRBV11-2 and TRBJ1-1; maybe TRBD1 (6 bases). Trimming took off 5 bases at V and 4 bases at J, with 17 bases between the two ends. CDR3 size: 15 residues. The V gene's germline CDR1 is SGHAT and CDR2 FQNNGV. For the CDR3, the DNA is TGTGCCAGCAGCCTCCGGACAGTCCCGAGCACTGAAGCTTTCTTT. Its protein is CASSLRTVPSTEAFF.

This rearrangement joins TRBV29-1 to TRBJ1-1; D ambiguous. The V and J ends lost 4 bases and 4 bases respectively, with 10 bases between them. The CDR3 loop spans 12 amino acids. CDR1 is SQVTM and CDR2 is ANQGSEA in the germline V gene. CDR3 sequence reads: CSVGGWGTEAFF. The DNA for the CDR3 is TGCAGCGTTGGAGGGTGGGGCACTGAAGCTTTCTTT.

V gene TRBV18 combines with J gene TRBJ2-7, with a possible D match to TRBD2 (5 bases). Trimming took off 2 bases at V and 7 bases at J, with 21 bases between the two ends. This CDR3 spans 16 amino acids. Germline-derived CDR1 and CDR2 are KGHSH and LQKENI. CDR3 sequence: CASSPTSSPTTGEQYF. In DNA, the CDR3 is TGTGCCAGCTCACCAACGAGTTCCCCCACTACGGGAGAGCAGTACTTC. Drawing the rest from reference TRBV18 and TRBJ2-7, the complete variable domain is NAGVMQNPRHLVRRRGQEARLRCSPMKGHSHVYWYRQLPEEGLKFMVYLQKENIIDESGMPKERFSAEFPKEGPSILRIQQVVRGDSAAYFCASSPTSSPTTGEQYFGPGTRLTVT.

The chain has TRBV2 and TRBJ2-7; 10 bases line up with TRBD2. Germline V CDR1 and CDR2: SNHLY, FYNNEI. The J segment lost 8 bases and the V segment lost 5 bases, leaving 15 bases of the junction unmatched. The CDR3 covers 16 residues. The CDR3 protein is CASSPRGSGRAGKQYF. The CDR3 nucleotides read TGTGCCAGCAGTCCGCGGGGAAGCGGGAGGGCAGGAAAGCAGTACTTC.

This clone has a single count. The rearrangement uses TRBV21-1 and TRBJ1-3; no DNA check was done on the table's D call, TRBD1. TRBV21-1 is recorded as a pseudogene. The CDR3 contains 18 residues. The CDR3 reads CASSGGLSPYSSGNTIYF. In DNA form, the CDR3 reads TGTGCCAGCAGCGGGGGCCTCTCTCCCTACAGCTCTGGAAACACCATATATTTT.

The rearrangement joins TRBV6-5 to TRBJ1-1; tentatively, D is TRBD1 (6 bases). CDR1 MNHEY and CDR2 SVGAGI come from the germline V gene. The V and J ends lost 6 bases and 0 bases respectively, with 14 bases between them. The CDR3 covers 15 residues. The CDR3 DNA is TGTGCCAGCAGCCGTTGGACAGCAATGAACACTGAAGCTTTCTTT. Protein: CASSRWTAMNTEAFF.

A single count supports this clone. The V and J genes are TRBV5-1 and TRBJ1-2; 8 bases are shared with TRBD1. CDR1 and CDR2 from the germline V gene are SGHRS and YFSETQ. V was pared by 4 bases and J by 4 bases, with 12 bases of the junction left unmatched. CDR3 size: 16 residues. CDR3 sequence: CASSIEIQGATYGYTF. The CDR3 nucleotides are TGCGCCAGCAGCATCGAAATCCAGGGGGCGACCTATGGCTACACCTTC.

The chain couples TRBV2 to TRBJ2-7, with a weak D call TRBD1 (5 bases). Germline-derived CDR1 and CDR2 are SNHLY and FYNNEI. V was trimmed by 5 bases and J by 0 bases, leaving 17 bases between them. The CDR3 covers 16 residues. The CDR3 region is CASSRGSHRLSYEQYF. The CDR3 region has the DNA TGTGCCAGCAGTAGGGGCAGTCATAGGCTCTCCTACGAGCAGTACTTC.

The V and J genes are TRBV4-2 and TRBJ2-5; D is undetermined. Germline V lookup: CDR1 LGHNA, CDR2 YNFKEQ. CDR3 length: 16 residues. Trimming shortened V by 0 bases and J by 2 bases, and 13 bases separated the two germline ends. CDR3 DNA sequence: TGTGCCAGCAGCCAAGAAACTACCACTCTTCAAGAGACCCAGTACTTC. Protein: CASSQETTTLQETQYF.